This T cell receptor (beta chain) was found in a study of PD-L1 blockade in urothelial cancer. Study information: Analysis of the blood was performed 3 weeks (second dose) and 6 weeks after treatment start. Regarding the study as a whole: Clonality of blood TCR below the median before treatment predicted better survival.

The data were produced by immunoSEQ multiplex PCR, yet TCRdb's version contains in-frame clones alone and is incomplete. Of around 47,000 clones listed, 82% are singletons. CDR3 length: 16 amino acids. As for this clone: Antigen specificity is unknown.

Time point meaning: peripheral blood 6 weeks after treatment start. This sequence joins TRBV1 and TRBJ2-7; the listed D gene, TRBD2, was not tested against the DNA. TRBV1 is given as a pseudogene. The specimen was PBMCs, collected around atezolizumab (anti-PD-L1) treatment. The TCR comes from a man in his fifties or sixties with urothelial cancer. CDR3 coding DNA: TGCACCAGCAGCCGTACGAGGGGGGGGGCGAGGTGCGAGCAGTACTTC. It encodes CTSSRTRGGARCEQYF.